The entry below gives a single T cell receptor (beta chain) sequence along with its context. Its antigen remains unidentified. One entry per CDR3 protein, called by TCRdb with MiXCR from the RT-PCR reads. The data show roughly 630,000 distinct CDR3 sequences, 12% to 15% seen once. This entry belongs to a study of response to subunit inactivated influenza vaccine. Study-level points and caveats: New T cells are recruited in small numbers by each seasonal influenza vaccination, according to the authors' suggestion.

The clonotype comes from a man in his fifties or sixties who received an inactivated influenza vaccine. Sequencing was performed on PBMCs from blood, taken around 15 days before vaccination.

As DNA, the CDR3 is TGTGCCAGCAGCTTAGGTGCGGCGGCTTTATCCTACGAGCAGTACTTC. Translation: CASSLGAAALSYEQYF. The chain recombines TRBV7-2 with TRBJ2-7; the D is unclear. The V and J ends lost 1 base and 1 base respectively, with 14 bases between them. CDR1 is SGHTA and CDR2 is FQGNSA in the germline V gene. The CDR3 has 16 amino acids.